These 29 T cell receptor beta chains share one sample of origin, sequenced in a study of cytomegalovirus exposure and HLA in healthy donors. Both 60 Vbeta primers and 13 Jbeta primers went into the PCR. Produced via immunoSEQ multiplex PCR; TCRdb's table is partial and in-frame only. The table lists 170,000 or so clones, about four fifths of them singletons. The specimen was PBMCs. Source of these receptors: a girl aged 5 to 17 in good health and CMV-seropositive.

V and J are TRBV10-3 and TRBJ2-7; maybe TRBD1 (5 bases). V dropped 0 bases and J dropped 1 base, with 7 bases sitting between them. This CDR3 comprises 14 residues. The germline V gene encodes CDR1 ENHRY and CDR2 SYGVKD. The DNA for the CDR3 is TGTGCCATCAGTGAGTCCGACAGTTCCTACGAGCAGTACTTC. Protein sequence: CAISESDSSYEQYF.

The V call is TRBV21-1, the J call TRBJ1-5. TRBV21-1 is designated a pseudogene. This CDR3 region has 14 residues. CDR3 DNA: TGTGCCAGCAGCAAAGTGGGGCCAGGGCGACTAGAGCATTTT. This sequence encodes CASSKVGPGRLEHF.

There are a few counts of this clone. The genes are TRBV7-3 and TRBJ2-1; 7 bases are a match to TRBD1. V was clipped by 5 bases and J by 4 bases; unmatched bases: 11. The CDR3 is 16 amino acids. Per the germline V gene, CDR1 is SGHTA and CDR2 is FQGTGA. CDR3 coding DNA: TGTGCCAGCAGCCAAGAGGCCTCGACAGGGTACAATGAGCAGTTCTTC. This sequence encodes CASSQEASTGYNEQFF. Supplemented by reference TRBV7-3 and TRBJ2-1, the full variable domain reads GAGVSQTPSNKVTEKGKYVELRCDPISGHTALYWYRQSLGQGPEFLIYFQGTGAADDSGLPNDRFFAVRPEGSVSTLKIQRTERGDSAVYLCASSQEASTGYNEQFFGPGTRLTVL.

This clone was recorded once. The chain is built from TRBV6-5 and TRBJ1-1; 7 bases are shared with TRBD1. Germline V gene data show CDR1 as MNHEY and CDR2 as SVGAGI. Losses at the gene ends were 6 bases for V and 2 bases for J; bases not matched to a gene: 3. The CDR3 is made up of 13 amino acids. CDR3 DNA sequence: TGTGCCAGCAGCCGGGACAGAAACACTGAAGCTTTCTTT. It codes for CASSRDRNTEAFF.

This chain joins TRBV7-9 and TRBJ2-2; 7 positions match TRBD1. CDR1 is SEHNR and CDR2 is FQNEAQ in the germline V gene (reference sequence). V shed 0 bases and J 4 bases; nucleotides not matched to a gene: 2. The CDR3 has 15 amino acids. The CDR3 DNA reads TGTGCCAGCAGCTTAGCGTCAGGGGGCACCGGGGAGCTGTTTTTT. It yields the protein CASSLASGGTGELFF.

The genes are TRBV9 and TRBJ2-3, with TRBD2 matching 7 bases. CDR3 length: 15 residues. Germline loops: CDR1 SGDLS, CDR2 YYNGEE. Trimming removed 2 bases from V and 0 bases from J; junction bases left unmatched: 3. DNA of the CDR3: TGTGCCAGCAGCGTCGGGACTACCAGCACAGATACGCAGTATTTT. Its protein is CASSVGTTSTDTQYF.

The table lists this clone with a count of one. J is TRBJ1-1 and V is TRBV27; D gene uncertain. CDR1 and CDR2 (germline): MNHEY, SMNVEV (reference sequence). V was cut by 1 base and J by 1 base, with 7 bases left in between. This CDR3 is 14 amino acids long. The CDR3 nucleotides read TGTGCCAGCAGTTTATTAAGCGGGAACACTGAAGCTTTCTTT. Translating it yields CASSLLSGNTEAFF.

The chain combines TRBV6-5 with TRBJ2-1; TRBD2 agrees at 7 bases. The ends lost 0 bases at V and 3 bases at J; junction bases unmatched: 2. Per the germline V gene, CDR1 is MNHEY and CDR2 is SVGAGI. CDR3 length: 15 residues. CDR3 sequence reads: CASSYSLADYNEQFF. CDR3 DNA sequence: TGTGCCAGCAGTTACTCGCTAGCGGACTACAATGAGCAGTTCTTC.

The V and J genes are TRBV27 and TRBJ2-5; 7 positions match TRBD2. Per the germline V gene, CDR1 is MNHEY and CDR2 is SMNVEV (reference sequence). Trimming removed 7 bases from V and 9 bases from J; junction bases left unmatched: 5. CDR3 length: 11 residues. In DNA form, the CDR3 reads TGTGCCAGCACAGCGGCGGGGGCCCAGTACTTC. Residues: CASTAAGAQYF.

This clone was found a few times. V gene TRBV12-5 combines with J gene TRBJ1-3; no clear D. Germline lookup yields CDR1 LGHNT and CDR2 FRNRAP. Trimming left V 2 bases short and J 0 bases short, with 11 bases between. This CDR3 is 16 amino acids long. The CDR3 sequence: CASGLSASSSGNTIYF. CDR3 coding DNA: TGTGCTAGTGGTTTGTCCGCCTCGAGCTCTGGAAACACCATATATTTT.

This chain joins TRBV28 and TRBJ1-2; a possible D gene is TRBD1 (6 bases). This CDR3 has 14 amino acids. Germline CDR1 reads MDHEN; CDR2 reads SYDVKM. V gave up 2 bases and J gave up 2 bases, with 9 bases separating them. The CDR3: CASSLTGPNYGYTF. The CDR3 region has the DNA TGTGCCAGCAGTTTAACAGGGCCCAACTATGGCTACACCTTC.

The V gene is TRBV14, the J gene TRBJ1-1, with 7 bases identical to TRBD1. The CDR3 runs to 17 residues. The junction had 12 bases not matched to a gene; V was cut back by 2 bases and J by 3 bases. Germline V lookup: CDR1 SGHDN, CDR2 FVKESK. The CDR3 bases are TGTGCCAGCAGCCAAACCCTCATCCCCAGGGGGGACACTGAAGCTTTCTTT. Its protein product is CASSQTLIPRGDTEAFF.

CDR3 in DNA: TGCGCCAGCAGTGACAGGGCCTCCCAAGAGACCCAGTACTTC. Translated: CASSDRASQETQYF. The rearrangement links TRBV10-1 to TRBJ2-5; TRBD1 is a possible D gene (5 bases). Germline lookup yields CDR1 WNHNN and CDR2 SYGVQD (reference sequence). CDR3 length: 14 residues. V gave up 3 bases and J gave up 1 base, with 9 bases separating them.

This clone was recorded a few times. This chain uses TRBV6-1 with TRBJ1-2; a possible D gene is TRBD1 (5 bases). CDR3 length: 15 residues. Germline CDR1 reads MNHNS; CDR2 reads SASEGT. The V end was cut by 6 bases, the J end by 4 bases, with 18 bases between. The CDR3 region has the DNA TGTGCCAGCAGCGAGGACACCATGAGACTCTATGGCTACACCTTC. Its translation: CASSEDTMRLYGYTF.

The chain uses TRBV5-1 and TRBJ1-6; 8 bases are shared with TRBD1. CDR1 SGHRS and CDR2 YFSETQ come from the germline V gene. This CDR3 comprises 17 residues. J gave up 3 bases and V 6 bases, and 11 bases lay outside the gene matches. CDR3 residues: CASKRTGRDDYNSPLHF. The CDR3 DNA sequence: TGCGCCAGCAAAAGGACAGGGAGGGATGACTATAATTCACCCCTCCACTTT.

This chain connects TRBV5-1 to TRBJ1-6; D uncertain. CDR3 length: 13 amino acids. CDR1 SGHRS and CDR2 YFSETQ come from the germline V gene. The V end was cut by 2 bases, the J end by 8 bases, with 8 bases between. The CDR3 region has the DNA TGCGCCAGCAGCTTAGGCGGAGATTCACCCCTCCACTTT. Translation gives CASSLGGDSPLHF.

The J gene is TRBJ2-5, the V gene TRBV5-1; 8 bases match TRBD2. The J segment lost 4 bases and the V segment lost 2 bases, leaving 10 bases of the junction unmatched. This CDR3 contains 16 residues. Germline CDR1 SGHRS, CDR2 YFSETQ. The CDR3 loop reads CASSFGAGGLRETQYF. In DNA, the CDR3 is TGCGCCAGCAGCTTCGGGGCGGGGGGCCTCCGAGAGACCCAGTACTTC. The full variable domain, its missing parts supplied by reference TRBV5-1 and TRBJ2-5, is KAGVTQTPRYLIKTRGQQVTLSCSPISGHRSVSWYQQTPGQGLQFLFEYFSETQRNKGNFPGRFSGRQFSNSRSEMNVSTLELGDSALYLCASSFGAGGLRETQYFGPGTRLLVL.

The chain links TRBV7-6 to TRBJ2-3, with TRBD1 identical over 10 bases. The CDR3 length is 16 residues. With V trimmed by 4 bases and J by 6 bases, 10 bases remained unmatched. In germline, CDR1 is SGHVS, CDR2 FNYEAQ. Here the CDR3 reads CASSWTGQGQGDTQYF. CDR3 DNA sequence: TGTGCCAGCAGCTGGACGGGACAGGGGCAGGGTGATACGCAGTATTTT.

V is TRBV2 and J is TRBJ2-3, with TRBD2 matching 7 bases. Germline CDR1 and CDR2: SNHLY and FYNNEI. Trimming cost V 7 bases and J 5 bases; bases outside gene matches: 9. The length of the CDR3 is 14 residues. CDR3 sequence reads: CASTLTGGGDTQYF. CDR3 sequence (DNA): TGTGCCAGCACCCTAACGGGGGGAGGAGATACGCAGTATTTT. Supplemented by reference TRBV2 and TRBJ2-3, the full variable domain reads EPEVTQTPSHQVTQMGQEVILRCVPISNHLYFYWYRQILGQKVEFLVSFYNNEISEKSEIFDDQFSVERPDGSNFTLKIRSTKLEDSAMYFCASTLTGGGDTQYFGPGTRLTVL.

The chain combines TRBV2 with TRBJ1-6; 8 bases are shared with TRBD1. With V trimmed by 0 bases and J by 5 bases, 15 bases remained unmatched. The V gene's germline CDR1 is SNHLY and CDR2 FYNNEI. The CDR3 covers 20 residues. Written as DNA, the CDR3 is TGTGCCAGCAGTGAAGCGCTTAGAATACTCCGGGACAGGCATAATTCACCCCTCCACTTT. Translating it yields CASSEALRILRDRHNSPLHF. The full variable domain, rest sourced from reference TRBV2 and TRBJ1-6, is EPEVTQTPSHQVTQMGQEVILRCVPISNHLYFYWYRQILGQKVEFLVSFYNNEISEKSEIFDDQFSVERPDGSNFTLKIRSTKLEDSAMYFCASSEALRILRDRHNSPLHFGNGTRLTVT.

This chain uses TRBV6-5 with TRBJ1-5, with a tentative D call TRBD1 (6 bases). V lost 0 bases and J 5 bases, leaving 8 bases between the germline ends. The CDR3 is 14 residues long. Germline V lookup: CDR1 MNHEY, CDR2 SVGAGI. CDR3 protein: CASSYSKGDQPQHF. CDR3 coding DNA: TGTGCCAGCAGTTACTCGAAGGGGGATCAGCCCCAGCATTTT.

The CDR3 loop is CASSAASGGPRETQYF. DNA of the CDR3: TGTGCCAGCAGCGCCGCTAGCGGGGGGCCGCGGGAGACCCAGTACTTC. The chain couples TRBV9 to TRBJ2-5; 11 positions agree with TRBD2. Germline-derived CDR1 and CDR2 are SGDLS and YYNGEE. This CDR3 spans 16 amino acids. V shed 3 bases, J shed 5 bases, and the junction held 9 bases outside the gene matches.

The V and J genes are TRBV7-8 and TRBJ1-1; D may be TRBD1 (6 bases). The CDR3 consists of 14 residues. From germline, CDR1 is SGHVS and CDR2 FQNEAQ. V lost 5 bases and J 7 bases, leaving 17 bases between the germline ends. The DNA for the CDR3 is TGTGCCAGCAGCCTCCGGGACATATCTTTTGAAGCTTTCTTT. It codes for CASSLRDISFEAFF. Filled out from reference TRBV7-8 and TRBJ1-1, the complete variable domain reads GAGVSQSPRYKVAKRGQDVALRCDPISGHVSLFWYQQALGQGPEFLTYFQNEAQLDKSGLPSDRFFAERPEGSVSTLKIQRTQQEDSAVYLCASSLRDISFEAFFGQGTRLTVV.

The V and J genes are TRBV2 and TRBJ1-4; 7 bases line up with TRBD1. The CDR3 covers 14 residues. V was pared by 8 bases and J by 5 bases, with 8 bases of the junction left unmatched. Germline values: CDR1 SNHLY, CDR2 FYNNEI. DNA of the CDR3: TGTGCCAGCGGAAAACGACAGGGCAATGAAAAACTGTTTTTT. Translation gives CASGKRQGNEKLFF.

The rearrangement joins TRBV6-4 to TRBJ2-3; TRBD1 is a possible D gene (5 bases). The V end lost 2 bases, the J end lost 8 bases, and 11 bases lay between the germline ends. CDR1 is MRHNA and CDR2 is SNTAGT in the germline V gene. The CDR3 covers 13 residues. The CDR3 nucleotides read TGTGCCAGCAGTGACAACGGTCAGGGTACGCAGTATTTT. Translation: CASSDNGQGTQYF.

In DNA form, the CDR3 reads TGTGCCAGCAGCCCCCGGAGACAGGGCGCAATGAACACTGAAGCTTTCTTT. Translated, it gives CASSPRRQGAMNTEAFF. The chain employs TRBV7-8 and TRBJ1-1, with 7 bases identical to TRBD1. The CDR3 sequence is 17 residues long. Trimming cost V 5 bases and J 0 bases; bases outside gene matches: 12. Per the germline V gene, CDR1 is SGHVS and CDR2 is FQNEAQ.

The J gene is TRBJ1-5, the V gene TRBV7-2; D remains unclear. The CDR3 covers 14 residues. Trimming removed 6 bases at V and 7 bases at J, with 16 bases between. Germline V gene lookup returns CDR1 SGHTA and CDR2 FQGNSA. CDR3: CASRKDGTLQPQHF. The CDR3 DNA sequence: TGTGCCAGCAGAAAAGATGGCACCCTCCAGCCCCAGCATTTT.

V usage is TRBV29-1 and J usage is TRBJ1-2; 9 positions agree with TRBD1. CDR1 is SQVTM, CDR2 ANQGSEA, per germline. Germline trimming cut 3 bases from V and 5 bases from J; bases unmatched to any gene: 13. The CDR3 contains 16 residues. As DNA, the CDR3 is TGCAGCGTTGAGCATCACGCGACAGGGGGGAATTATGGCTACACCTTC. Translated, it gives CSVEHHATGGNYGYTF.

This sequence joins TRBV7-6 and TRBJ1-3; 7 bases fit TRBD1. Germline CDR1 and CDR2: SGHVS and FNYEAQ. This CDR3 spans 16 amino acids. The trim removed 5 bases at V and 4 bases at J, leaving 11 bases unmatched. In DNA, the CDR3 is TGTGCCAGCAGCCATCTGACAGGGTGGGAAGGAAACACCATATATTTT. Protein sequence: CASSHLTGWEGNTIYF. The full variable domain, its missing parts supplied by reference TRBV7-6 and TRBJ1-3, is GAGVSQSPRYKVTKRGQDVALRCDPISGHVSLYWYRQALGQGPEFLTYFNYEAQQDKSGLPNDRFSAERPEGSISTLTIQRTEQRDSAMYRCASSHLTGWEGNTIYFGEGSWLTVV.